A selection of T cell receptor beta chains follows, all from one sample in a study of blood T cell repertoires in COVID-19. Generated by immunoSEQ multiplex PCR, the TCRdb table keeps only in-frame clones and is missing some. The table has about 360,000 clones, roughly 86% seen once. Source material: peripheral blood. The origin of the receptors is a human donor in a cohort sampled during active COVID-19. Both conserved end residues are part of each CDR3. The D gene is left open where the match is weak. The size entry is marked missing in some rows and otherwise reads once, few, many or a size class.

cdr3_nt: TGTGCCAGCAGTTACTCGATTGAGCCAGGTGGTGGCGAGCAGTACTTC
cdr3_aa: CASSYSIEPGGGEQYF
d_call: -
clone_size: few
v_call: TRBV6-5
j_call: TRBJ2-7

cdr3_nt: TGTGCCAGCAGTTCCGACAGGGGACAGGATTCACCCCTCCACTTT
cdr3_aa: CASSSDRGQDSPLHF
d_call: TRBD1
clone_size: -
v_call: TRBV2
j_call: TRBJ1-6

cdr3_nt: TGTGCCAGCAGTGTTGAGCGGAACACCGGGGAGCTGTTTTTT
cdr3_aa: CASSVERNTGELFF
d_call: -
clone_size: -
v_call: TRBV6-4
j_call: TRBJ2-2

cdr3_nt: TGTGCCAGCAGTTTAGGCGGGACAGGCGGGAAAGCTTTCTTT
cdr3_aa: CASSLGGTGGKAFF
d_call: TRBD1
clone_size: -
v_call: TRBV28
j_call: TRBJ1-1

cdr3_nt: TGTGCCATCAGTGAGTCAGGGGGCCCCTATGGCTACACCTTC
cdr3_aa: CAISESGGPYGYTF
d_call: TRBD1
clone_size: once
v_call: TRBV10-3
j_call: TRBJ1-2

cdr3_nt: TGTGCCAGTAGTATATCCGGGGGGAACTATGGCTACACCTTC
cdr3_aa: CASSISGGNYGYTF
d_call: -
clone_size: -
v_call: TRBV19
j_call: TRBJ1-2

cdr3_nt: TGTGCCAGCAGTTCTTCCTCAGGGCGGGGCGGGACTAGCGGGAGGGCGGTTGATGTCTACGAGCAGTACTTC
cdr3_aa: CASSSSSGRGGTSGRAVDVYEQYF
d_call: TRBD2
clone_size: -
v_call: TRBV28
j_call: TRBJ2-7

cdr3_nt: TGTGCCAGCAGTTTTACCTTCACAGGGAAAGCTTTCTTT
cdr3_aa: CASSFTFTGKAFF
d_call: -
clone_size: -
v_call: TRBV6-5
j_call: TRBJ1-1

cdr3_nt: TGCGCCAGCAGCTTGGATCCTTTATCTCTGACAGATCCCTACGAGCAGTACTTC
cdr3_aa: CASSLDPLSLTDPYEQYF
d_call: -
clone_size: -
v_call: TRBV5-1
j_call: TRBJ2-7

cdr3_nt: TGTGCCAGCAGCCTCTACGAGCAGTACTTC
cdr3_aa: CASSLYEQYF
d_call: -
clone_size: -
v_call: TRBV12-3/TRBV12-4
j_call: TRBJ2-7

cdr3_nt: TGTGCCAGCAGTTTGCCAGAGGGGACCCAGTACTTC
cdr3_aa: CASSLPEGTQYF
d_call: -
clone_size: -
v_call: TRBV6-2/TRBV6-3
j_call: TRBJ2-5

cdr3_nt: TGTGCCATCAGCAGCGGGAGGGCCGAAGAGACCCAGTACTTC
cdr3_aa: CAISSGRAEETQYF
d_call: TRBD2
clone_size: -
v_call: TRBV10-3
j_call: TRBJ2-5

cdr3_nt: TGTGCCAGCAGTCCAACTAGCGGGAGCGATGAGCAGTTCTTC
cdr3_aa: CASSPTSGSDEQFF
d_call: TRBD2
clone_size: -
v_call: TRBV27
j_call: TRBJ2-1

cdr3_nt: TGTGCCAGTAGTTCCTATCTATGGGACAGGGATTCCGAAGCTTTCTTT
cdr3_aa: CASSSYLWDRDSEAFF
d_call: TRBD1
clone_size: few
v_call: TRBV19
j_call: TRBJ1-1

cdr3_nt: TGTGCCAGTAGTATAGGCGGACAGCACTATGGCTACACCTTC
cdr3_aa: CASSIGGQHYGYTF
d_call: -
clone_size: -
v_call: TRBV19
j_call: TRBJ1-2

cdr3_nt: TGTGCCAGCTCACCACCGTTAGGACAGGGGGCGAGGGAGCAGTACTTC
cdr3_aa: CASSPPLGQGAREQYF
d_call: TRBD1
clone_size: -
v_call: TRBV18
j_call: TRBJ2-7

cdr3_nt: TGTGCCAGCAGCGTAGGGACTAGCAGGGTCGGGGAGCTGTTTTTT
cdr3_aa: CASSVGTSRVGELFF
d_call: TRBD2
clone_size: -
v_call: TRBV9
j_call: TRBJ2-2

cdr3_nt: TGCGCCAGCAGCCTAGACGGCAGTTTCATGGACACCATATATTTT
cdr3_aa: CASSLDGSFMDTIYF
d_call: -
clone_size: few
v_call: TRBV5-1
j_call: TRBJ1-3

cdr3_nt: TGCGCCAGCAGCCAAGAGGGACTAGCGGATCTAAATGAGCAGTTCTTC
cdr3_aa: CASSQEGLADLNEQFF
d_call: TRBD2
clone_size: -
v_call: TRBV4-1
j_call: TRBJ2-1

cdr3_nt: TGTGCCAGCAGTGAAGAAAGTCGGGCGTCACTAGGTGATGAGCAGTTCTTC
cdr3_aa: CASSEESRASLGDEQFF
d_call: -
clone_size: -
v_call: TRBV2
j_call: TRBJ2-1

cdr3_nt: TGCGCCAGCAGCGCGGCAGGGGAGACCCAGTACTTC
cdr3_aa: CASSAAGETQYF
d_call: -
clone_size: once
v_call: TRBV5-1
j_call: TRBJ2-5

cdr3_nt: TGCAGCGTGACCATAGCGGGAGCGGATGTAAGGCAAGAGACCCAGTACTTC
cdr3_aa: CSVTIAGADVRQETQYF
d_call: TRBD2
clone_size: -
v_call: TRBV29-1
j_call: TRBJ2-5

cdr3_nt: TGTGCCAGCAGTTTGAACCGGTTAACTAATGAAAAACTGTTTTTT
cdr3_aa: CASSLNRLTNEKLFF
d_call: -
clone_size: once
v_call: TRBV6-5
j_call: TRBJ1-4

cdr3_nt: TGTGCCAGCAGCTCCTCCCCGGGACTAGGAGACCGGAGGCAGTTCTTC
cdr3_aa: CASSSSPGLGDRRQFF
d_call: TRBD2
clone_size: -
v_call: TRBV13
j_call: TRBJ2-1

cdr3_nt: TGTGCCAGCAGCTCTACCTTCCTTTCTGGGGCCAACGTCCTGACTTTC
cdr3_aa: CASSSTFLSGANVLTF
d_call: -
clone_size: -
v_call: TRBV7-9
j_call: TRBJ2-6

cdr3_nt: TGCGCCAGCAGCCTCCTACAGGACAGTTCGGGGGGCTACACCTTC
cdr3_aa: CASSLLQDSSGGYTF
d_call: -
clone_size: -
v_call: TRBV5-1
j_call: TRBJ1-2

cdr3_nt: TGTGCCAGCAGCCAGACTCGGTCCTACAATGAGCAGTTCTTC
cdr3_aa: CASSQTRSYNEQFF
d_call: -
clone_size: -
v_call: TRBV4-2
j_call: TRBJ2-1

cdr3_nt: TGCGCCAGCAGCTTGGCTAGCGGGAGCGACGAGCAGTACTTC
cdr3_aa: CASSLASGSDEQYF
d_call: TRBD2
clone_size: once
v_call: TRBV5-1
j_call: TRBJ2-7

cdr3_nt: TGTGCAAGTCGCTTATTTTGCAGGGGGAAACAGCCCCAGCATTTT
cdr3_aa: CASRLFCRGKQPQHF
d_call: -
clone_size: -
v_call: TRBV12-2
j_call: TRBJ1-5

cdr3_nt: TGCGCCAGCAGCCAAGTTAGGACAGGGAGCCCGAGCAATCAGCCCCAGCATTTT
cdr3_aa: CASSQVRTGSPSNQPQHF
d_call: TRBD1
clone_size: once
v_call: TRBV4-1
j_call: TRBJ1-5

cdr3_nt: TGTGCCAGCAGCTTAAGACAGGGTGGGGGTAATTCACCCCTCCACTTT
cdr3_aa: CASSLRQGGGNSPLHF
d_call: TRBD1
clone_size: -
v_call: TRBV7-9
j_call: TRBJ1-6

cdr3_nt: TGTGCCAGCAGTTTAAAGACAAATCCCCACGAGCAGTACTTC
cdr3_aa: CASSLKTNPHEQYF
d_call: -
clone_size: -
v_call: TRBV27
j_call: TRBJ2-7

cdr3_nt: TGTGCCAGCAGCTTAAGAGGGGGCAACTATGGCTACACCTTC
cdr3_aa: CASSLRGGNYGYTF
d_call: TRBD1
clone_size: -
v_call: TRBV7-2
j_call: TRBJ1-2

cdr3_nt: TGTGCCAGCAGTATAAGGCCACGCGGGAGAAGAGATACGCAGTATTTT
cdr3_aa: CASSIRPRGRRDTQYF
d_call: TRBD2
clone_size: -
v_call: TRBV7-9
j_call: TRBJ2-3

cdr3_nt: TGTGCCTGGAGTGTACAGGCAGATACGCAGTATTTT
cdr3_aa: CAWSVQADTQYF
d_call: -
clone_size: -
v_call: TRBV30
j_call: TRBJ2-3